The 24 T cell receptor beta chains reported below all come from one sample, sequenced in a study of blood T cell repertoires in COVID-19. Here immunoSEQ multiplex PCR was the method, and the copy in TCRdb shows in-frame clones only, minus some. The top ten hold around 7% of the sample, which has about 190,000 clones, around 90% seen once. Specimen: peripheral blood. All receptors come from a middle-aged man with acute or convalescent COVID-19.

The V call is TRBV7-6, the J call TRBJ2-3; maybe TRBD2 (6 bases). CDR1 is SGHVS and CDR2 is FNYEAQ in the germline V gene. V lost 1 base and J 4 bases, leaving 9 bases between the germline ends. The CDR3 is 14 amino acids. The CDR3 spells CASSLGPGADTQYF. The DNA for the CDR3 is TGTGCCAGCAGCTTAGGCCCGGGGGCAGATACGCAGTATTTT.

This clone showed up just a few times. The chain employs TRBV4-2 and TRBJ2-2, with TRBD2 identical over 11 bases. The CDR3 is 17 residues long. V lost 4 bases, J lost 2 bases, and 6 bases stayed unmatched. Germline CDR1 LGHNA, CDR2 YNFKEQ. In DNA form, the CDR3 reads TGTGCCAGCAGCCGGGGACTAGCGGAGCTTAACACCGGGGAGCTGTTTTTT. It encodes CASSRGLAELNTGELFF.

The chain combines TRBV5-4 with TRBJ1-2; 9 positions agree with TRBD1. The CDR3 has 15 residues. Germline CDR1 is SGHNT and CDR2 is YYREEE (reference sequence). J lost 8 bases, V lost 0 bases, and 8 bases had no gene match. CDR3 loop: CASSLGGQGRYGYTF. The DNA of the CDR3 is TGTGCCAGCAGCTTGGGGGGACAGGGACGTTACGGCTACACCTTC.

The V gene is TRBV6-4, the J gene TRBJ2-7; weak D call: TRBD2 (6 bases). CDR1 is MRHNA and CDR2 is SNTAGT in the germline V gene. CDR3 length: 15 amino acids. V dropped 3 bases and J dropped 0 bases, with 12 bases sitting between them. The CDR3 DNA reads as TGTGCCAGCAGTGAGGCGAGGGAGGCCTCCTACGAGCAGTACTTC. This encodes CASSEAREASYEQYF.

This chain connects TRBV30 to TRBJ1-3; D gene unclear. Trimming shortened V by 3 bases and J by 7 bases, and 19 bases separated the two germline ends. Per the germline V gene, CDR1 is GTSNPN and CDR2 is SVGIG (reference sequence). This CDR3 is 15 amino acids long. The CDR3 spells CAWRSGSRAANTIYF. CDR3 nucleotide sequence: TGTGCCTGGAGGTCGGGGTCCCGTGCCGCGAACACCATATATTTT.

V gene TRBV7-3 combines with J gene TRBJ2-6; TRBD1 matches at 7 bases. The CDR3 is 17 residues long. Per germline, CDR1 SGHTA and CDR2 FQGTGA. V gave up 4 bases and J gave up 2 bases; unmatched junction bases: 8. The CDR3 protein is CASSSASGGAGANVLTF. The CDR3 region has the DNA TGTGCCAGCAGCTCGGCCTCAGGGGGTGCTGGGGCCAACGTCCTGACTTTC.

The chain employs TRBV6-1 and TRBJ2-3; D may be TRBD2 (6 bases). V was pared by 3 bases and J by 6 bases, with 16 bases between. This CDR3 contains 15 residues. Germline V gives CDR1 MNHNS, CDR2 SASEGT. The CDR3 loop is CASSDGGNHLDTQYF. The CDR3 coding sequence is TGTGCCAGCAGTGATGGGGGGAACCACCTCGATACGCAGTATTTT.

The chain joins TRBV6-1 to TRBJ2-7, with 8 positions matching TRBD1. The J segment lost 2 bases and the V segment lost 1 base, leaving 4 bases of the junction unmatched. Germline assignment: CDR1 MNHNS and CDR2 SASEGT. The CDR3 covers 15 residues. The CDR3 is CASSEGRGRTYEQYF. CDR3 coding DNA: TGTGCCAGCAGTGAAGGCAGGGGGCGCACCTACGAGCAGTACTTC.

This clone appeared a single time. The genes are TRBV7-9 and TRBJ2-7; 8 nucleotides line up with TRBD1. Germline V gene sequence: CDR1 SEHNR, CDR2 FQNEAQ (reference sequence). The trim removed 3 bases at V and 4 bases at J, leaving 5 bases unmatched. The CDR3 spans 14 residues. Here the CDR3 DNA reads TGTGCCAGCAGCTTGACAGGGGAAAGGTACGAGCAGTACTTC. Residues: CASSLTGERYEQYF. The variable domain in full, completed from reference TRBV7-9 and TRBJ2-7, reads DTGVSQNPRHKITKRGQNVTFRCDPISEHNRLYWYRQTLGQGPEFLTYFQNEAQLEKSRLLSDRFSAERPKGSFSTLEIQRTEQGDSAMYLCASSLTGERYEQYFGPGTRLTVT.

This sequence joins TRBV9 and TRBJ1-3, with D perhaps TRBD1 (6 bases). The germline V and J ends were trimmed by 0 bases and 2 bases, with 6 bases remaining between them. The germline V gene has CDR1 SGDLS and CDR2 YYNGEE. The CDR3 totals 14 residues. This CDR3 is CASSVDRAGNTIYF. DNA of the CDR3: TGTGCCAGCAGCGTAGACAGGGCTGGAAACACCATATATTTT. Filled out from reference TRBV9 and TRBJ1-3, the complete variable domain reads DSGVTQTPKHLITATGQRVTLRCSPRSGDLSVYWYQQSLDQGLQFLIQYYNGEERAKGNILERFSAQQFPDLHSELNLSSLELGDSALYFCASSVDRAGNTIYFGEGSWLTVV.

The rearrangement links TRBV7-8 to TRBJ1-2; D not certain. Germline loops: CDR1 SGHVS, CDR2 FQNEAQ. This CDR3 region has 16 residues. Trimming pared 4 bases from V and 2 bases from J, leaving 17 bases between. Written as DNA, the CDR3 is TGTGCCAGCAGCTCTACTCAACCGGGTCTCAACTATGGCTACACCTTC. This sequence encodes CASSSTQPGLNYGYTF.

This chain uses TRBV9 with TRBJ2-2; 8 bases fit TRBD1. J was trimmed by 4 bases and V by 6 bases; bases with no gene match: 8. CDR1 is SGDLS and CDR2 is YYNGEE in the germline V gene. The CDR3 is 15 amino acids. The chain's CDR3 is CASNKAGGGTGELFF. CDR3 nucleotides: TGTGCCAGCAACAAGGCAGGGGGCGGCACCGGGGAGCTGTTTTTT.

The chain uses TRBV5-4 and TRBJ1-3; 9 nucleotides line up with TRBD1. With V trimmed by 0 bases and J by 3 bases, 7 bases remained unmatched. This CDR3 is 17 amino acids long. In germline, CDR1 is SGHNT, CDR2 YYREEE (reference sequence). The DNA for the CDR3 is TGTGCCAGCAGCTTGGCCGGACAGGGGAGGGTTGGAAACACCATATATTTT. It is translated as CASSLAGQGRVGNTIYF.

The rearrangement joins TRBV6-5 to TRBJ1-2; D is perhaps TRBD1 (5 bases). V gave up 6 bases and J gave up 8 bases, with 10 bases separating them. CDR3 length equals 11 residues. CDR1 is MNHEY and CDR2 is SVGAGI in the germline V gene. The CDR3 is CASRQTAGYTF. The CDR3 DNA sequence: TGTGCCAGCAGGCAGACAGCAGGCTACACCTTC.

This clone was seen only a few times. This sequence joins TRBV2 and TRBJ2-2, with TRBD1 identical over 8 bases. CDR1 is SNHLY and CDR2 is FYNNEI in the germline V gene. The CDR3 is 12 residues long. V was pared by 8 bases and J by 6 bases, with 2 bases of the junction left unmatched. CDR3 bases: TGTGCCAGCGGACAGGGCGCCGGGGAGCTGTTTTTT. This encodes CASGQGAGELFF.

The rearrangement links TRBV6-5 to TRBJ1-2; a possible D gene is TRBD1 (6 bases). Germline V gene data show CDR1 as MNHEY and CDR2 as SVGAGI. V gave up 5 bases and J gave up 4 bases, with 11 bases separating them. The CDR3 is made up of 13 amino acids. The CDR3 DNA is TGTGCCAGCAGTCCTGGACAGTTCTATGGCTACACCTTC. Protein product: CASSPGQFYGYTF.

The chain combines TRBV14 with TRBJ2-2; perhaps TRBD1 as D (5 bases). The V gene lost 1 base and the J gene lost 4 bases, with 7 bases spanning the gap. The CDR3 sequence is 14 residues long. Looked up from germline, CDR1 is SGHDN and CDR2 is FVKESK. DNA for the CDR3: TGTGCCAGCAGCCAAGCCAGGGTCACCGGGGAGCTGTTTTTT. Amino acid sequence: CASSQARVTGELFF.

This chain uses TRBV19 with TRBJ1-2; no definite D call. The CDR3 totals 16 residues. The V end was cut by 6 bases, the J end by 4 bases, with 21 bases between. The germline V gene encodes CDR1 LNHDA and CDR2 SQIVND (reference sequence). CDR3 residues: CASRGSIDSDRYGYTF. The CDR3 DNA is TGTGCCAGTAGGGGCTCGATAGATTCGGATCGCTATGGCTACACCTTC.

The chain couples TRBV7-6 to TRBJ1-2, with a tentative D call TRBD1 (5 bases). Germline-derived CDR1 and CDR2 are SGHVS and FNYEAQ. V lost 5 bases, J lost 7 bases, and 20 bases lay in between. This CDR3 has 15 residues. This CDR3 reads CASSPILSGRIGYTF. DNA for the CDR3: TGTGCCAGCAGCCCGATCTTATCAGGGAGGATTGGCTACACCTTC.

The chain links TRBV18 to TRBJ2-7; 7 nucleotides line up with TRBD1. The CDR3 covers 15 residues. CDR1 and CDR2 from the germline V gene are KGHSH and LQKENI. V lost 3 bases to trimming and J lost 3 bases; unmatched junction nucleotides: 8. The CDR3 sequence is CASSPSGTAYYEQYF. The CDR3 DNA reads TGTGCCAGCTCACCCTCCGGGACAGCCTACTACGAGCAGTACTTC.

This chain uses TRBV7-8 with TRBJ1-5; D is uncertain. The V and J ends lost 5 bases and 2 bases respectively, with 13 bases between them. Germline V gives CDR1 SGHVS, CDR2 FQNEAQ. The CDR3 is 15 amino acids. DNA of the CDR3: TGTGCCAGCAGCCGGACTGTCGGAGGCAATCAGCCCCAGCATTTT. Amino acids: CASSRTVGGNQPQHF.

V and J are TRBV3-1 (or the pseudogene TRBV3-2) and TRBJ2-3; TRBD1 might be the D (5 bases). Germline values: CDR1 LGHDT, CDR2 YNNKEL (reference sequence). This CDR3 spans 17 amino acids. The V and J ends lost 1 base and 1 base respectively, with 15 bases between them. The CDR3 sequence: CASSQVLTGSRTDTQYF. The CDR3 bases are TGTGCCAGCAGCCAAGTGCTTACAGGCTCCCGCACAGATACGCAGTATTTT.

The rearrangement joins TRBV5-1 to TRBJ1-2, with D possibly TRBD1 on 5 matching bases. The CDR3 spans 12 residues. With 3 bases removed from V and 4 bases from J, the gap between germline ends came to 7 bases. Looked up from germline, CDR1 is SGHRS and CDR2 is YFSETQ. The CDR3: CASSSGLYGYTF. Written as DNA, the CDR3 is TGCGCCAGCAGCTCGGGACTCTATGGCTACACCTTC.

The CDR3 DNA reads TGTGCCAGCAGGCCCAGAGGGACTAATGAAAAACTGTTTTTT. Amino acid sequence: CASRPRGTNEKLFF. The chain employs TRBV2 and TRBJ1-4; D unclear. The CDR3 consists of 14 residues. The V end lost 6 bases, the J end lost 2 bases, and 10 bases lay between the germline ends. CDR1 and CDR2 from the germline V gene are SNHLY and FYNNEI. The variable domain in full, with the rest retrieved from reference TRBV2 and TRBJ1-4, is EPEVTQTPSHQVTQMGQEVILRCVPISNHLYFYWYRQILGQKVEFLVSFYNNEISEKSEIFDDQFSVERPDGSNFTLKIRSTKLEDSAMYFCASRPRGTNEKLFFGSGTQLSVL.